This T cell receptor (beta chain) was observed in a study of cytomegalovirus exposure and HLA in healthy donors (dated by TCRdb to about 2017). With respect to the entire study: According to an earlier analysis of a few hundred of the donors, 150 million to 200 million T cells yielded 90 million to 140 million unique TCR beta sequences and about 300 Gb of sequence data. Every discovery cohort repertoire had been produced on one sequencing platform. Typing coverage varied by locus: about 629-640 donors for A, B, C, DRB1 and DQB1; around 560 for DQA1; approximately 610 for DPA1; roughly 450 for DPB1. Both class I and class II loci were covered by HLA typing, at four-digit resolution. The later analysis used no new phenotypic data to find candidate immune exposures, relying instead on TCR beta sequences and their occurrence across donors. In a later genetic analysis, genome-wide SNP genotypes for about three fifths of the 666 donors were used, and that subset was treated as a discovery cohort. On average, around 230,000 unique TCR beta nucleotide sequences were sequenced per donor among a few hundred genotyped donors of the cohort, with about 19% of those sequences being non-productive. Among the roughly 390 genotyped donors, 75% to 90% belonged to the genetic ancestry cluster associated with self-reported Caucasian donors. Using immunosequencing, the study profiled T cell repertoires from 550 to 750 subjects and related those repertoires to cytomegalovirus serostatus. Roughly five DR-DQ haplotypes were handled as single units for association and clustering, since linkage in the cohort was strong. A later analysis re-analyzed previously published TCR beta repertoires from 650 to 800 donors and added high-resolution HLA genotyping to study TCR occurrence patterns. An earlier analysis of fewer than 750 of the donors used high-throughput TCR beta sequencing to judge whether each TCR beta V gene segment behaved as functional or pseudogenic. Donor age, sex, ethnicity and CMV serostatus were collected together with the repertoire data. The study aimed to test whether signatures of past pathogen exposure could be identified by cataloging public T cell receptors. Along with the approximately 700-subject first cohort, a separate validation cohort of around 110 different subjects was used. The study combined high-throughput TCR immunosequencing, statistical association of individual TCRs with disease status, and machine learning to predict cytomegalovirus infection status. An early release that covered about 600 HLA-typed donors contained about 300 gigabases of sequencing data and 80 million or so unique TCR sequences.

Library generation was performed with the immunoSEQ multiplex PCR assay. For the multiplex PCR, a mixture combining 60 forward primers for TCR Vbeta segments and 13 reverse primers for TCR Jbeta segments was used. The CDR3 region of rearranged TCR beta genes was amplified from genomic DNA by a multiplex PCR assay. Amplified TCR beta libraries were sequenced as 87-base-pair reads on the Illumina HiSeq System. The paper's data handling went like this. In a later analysis, some 80 million unique TCR beta chains were counted across the approximately 640 repertoires, and approximately 11 million of these chains were shared by at least two donors. Raw reads were error-corrected and collapsed into unique sequences by a nearest-neighbor algorithm in which closely related sequences were merged to remove PCR and sequencing errors. Alignment of CDR3 sequences to IMGT reference sequences was used to assign V, D and J gene segments. For a sequence to be retained, a match of at least six nucleotides to both a V gene segment and a J gene segment was required. A rearrangement was called productive if the CDR3 had no stop codons and remained in frame with V and J, and every other rearrangement was called non-productive. CDR3 was defined according to IMGT convention as the region running from the second conserved V-encoded cysteine to the conserved J-encoded phenylalanine. In an earlier analysis of 587 of the donors, sequences lacking an unambiguous match to a single V gene segment were excluded. In an earlier analysis of around 590 of the donors, a V segment was called functional when productive rearrangements were above 56.7%, and segregating when the standard deviation between donors exceeded 5%. To diagnose cytomegalovirus status from the catalog of TCR beta chain sequences, a statistical classification framework was built. In a later analysis, V and J genes were assigned by comparing TCR nucleotide sequences against IMGT/GENE-DB human TR gene sequences. In a later analysis, CDR3 sequences and most-parsimonious VDJ recombination scenarios were assigned using the TCRdist pipeline. In a later analysis, every TCR beta chain was defined by the combination of its CDR3 amino acid sequence and its V-gene family, and reads without a unique V-gene family were dropped. As a way to deal with suspected cross-contamination and a sequencing artifact, a later analysis dropped 592 nucleotide sequences that were highly shared and had low generation probability. A later analysis calculated a clonal expansion index for each public chain from normalized within-repertoire ranks of inferred template counts. Generation probabilities in a later analysis came from a VDJ recombination model fitted to out-of-frame rearrangements, and those results were checked against IGoR. A later analysis scored TCR-TCR, TCR-HLA and TCR-CMV co-occurrence with hypergeometric tests, applying a repertoire-size bias correction to TCR pairs. False discovery rates were estimated in a later analysis by permuting HLA or CMV assignments 20 times. A later analysis grouped co-occurring TCRs with DBSCAN, adding TCRdist sequence similarity when clustering within HLA-allele-positive subsets. Repertoires with fewer than 30,000 or more than 120,000 public chains were left out of co-occurrence clustering, as were four to six repertoires with anomalous nucleotide sharing. TCRdb limited this immuneACCESS table to in-frame rearrangements with V and J called. A share of clones is missing; checked studies link under half to unresolved V genes, and the rest is unexplained. The V and J calls and clone size were taken over from that table, and D and trimming were inferred from the DNA. This sample has just over 150,000 clones in its table, and approximately 84% of those were observed once. The top ten clones comprise more than 2% of the sample.

Results the study describes overall, beyond this receptor: In both the original and validation cohorts, the classifier was reported to diagnose cytomegalovirus status with high specificity and sensitivity. Most TCR sequences were seen in very few donors, while some public TCRs were found in many individuals. Because counts were too low, seventeen rarely observed V segments, including chromosome 9 orphons, were left out of the earlier analysis of roughly 600 of the donors. Assigning TCR associations to individual alleles was difficult when HLA alleles, especially DR and DQ, strongly co-occurred. In this cohort, only TCR beta chains were sequenced, and detectable features were limited by the absence of alpha or paired-chain data. Because some donors lacked HLA typing at each locus, the association tests relied only on the typed subset. Three of the identified cytomegalovirus-associated TCR beta chains were confirmed in vitro to be specific for cytomegalovirus antigens. Correlated functional status among segregating V segments might reflect linkage disequilibrium, but an unknown experimental factor could not be ruled out. A further reported finding was that TCR beta sequences accurately predicted the HLA-A and HLA-B alleles for most subjects in the first cohort. An association between a missense DCLRE1C variant and V-gene and J-gene trimming of TCR beta chains was found in a later genetic analysis and replicated in an independent cohort. A group of highly shared sequence variants was considered likely to be a technical artifact of the sequencing pipeline. In a later analysis, the rate of TCR association differed among HLA loci, with DRB1 alleles having the most associated TCRs and HLA-C alleles having the fewest. The only immune exposure information available for the cohort was CMV serostatus. In an earlier analysis of roughly 500 of the donors, most TCR beta V segments appeared in productive rearrangements about 87% or about 30% of the time, broadly matching IMGT annotations. Compared with equally common non-associated chains, HLA-associated TCR beta chains in a later analysis were more clonally expanded and had lower generation probabilities. According to a later genetic analysis, donors in an Asian-associated ancestry cluster had fewer N-insertions in productive TCRs than the approximately 670-donor mean. According to the authors, the approach could potentially be generalized to other disease states and immunological phenotypes. Presence/absence analyses assumed roughly uniform sequencing depth across donors, an assumption that may not hold. In the study, around 160 TCR beta chains were listed as associated with cytomegalovirus. According to a later analysis, most CMV-associated TCR beta chains appeared to be HLA-restricted, and the HLA associations seemed to be driven largely by CMV exposure. According to a later analysis, parvovirus B19, influenza, CMV and Epstein-Barr virus appeared linked to several top co-occurrence clusters. A later analysis associated about 18,000 TCR beta sequences with specific HLA alleles at a false discovery rate of 0.05. The 87-base-pair reads could not distinguish some IMGT-functional V segments, including TRBV6-2 and TRBV6-3, so those segments were excluded.

The germline V gene (reference sequence) provides CDR1 SGHKS and CDR2 YYEKEE. The CDR3 sequence holds 15 residues, the cysteine and phenylalanine included. The retained sequence is limited to the CDR3, 45 bases, with the frame set at the first base. V and J are trimmed by 4 bases and 4 bases, and the gene matches miss 10 bases of the junction. For this clone: It has no known antigen specificity. No base quality information exists; no much larger clone differs at one position.

The cohort was made up of around 720 healthy bone marrow donors. All cohort members were sampled while nominally healthy, although unrecorded immune exposures were likely present. The donor tested CMV seronegative, placing the donor among the 350 to 400 seronegative members of the cohort. Each donor provided a peripheral blood sample, and peripheral blood mononuclear cells were used for TCR beta sequencing. Genomic DNA extraction from the blood cell samples was performed with the Qiagen DNeasy Blood Extraction Kit. Sequencing used PBMCs. This sequence uses TRBV5-5 and TRBJ1-2; the junction holds 7 bases that match TRBD1. This receptor was obtained from a woman under 30 in good health and CMV-seronegative. The CDR3 region: CASSRVEGAGYGYTF. The sequenced DNA is TGTGCCAGCAGCCGGGTAGAGGGGGCCGGCTATGGCTACACCTTC.